This TCR beta chain was sequenced during a study of T cells after yellow fever vaccination. The wider study: Preparation used SMART-Seq v4 Ultra Low Input for the low-cell-number fractions.

The V end lost 5 bases, the J end lost 0 bases, and 16 bases lay between the germline ends. The CDR3 sequence is 17 residues long. The germline gives CDR1 SGHTA, CDR2 FQGNSA. Study-level results: Only a minor proportion of clonotypes was detected across both CD4 and CD8 compartments. High-abundance clonotypes from the bulk population could contaminate FACS-sorted repertoires.

This clonotype was counted ten times or more. Its matching antigen is unknown. TCRdb analysed the 5' RACE reads with MiXCR anew, one entry per CDR3 protein. The table records about 240,000 distinct CDR3 sequences, about 3.7% of them present only once. The origin of this receptor is a man between 18 and 35 years old who received the YFV17D yellow fever vaccine. This rearrangement joins TRBV7-2 to TRBJ2-2; D tentatively fits TRBD1 or TRBD2 (6 bases each). The specimen comprised PBMCs, sampled 15 days after the yellow fever booster vaccination. This CDR3 reads CASSQLVGGPNTGELFF. The CDR3 bases are TGTGCCAGCAGCCAACTGGTGGGGGGCCCGAACACCGGGGAGCTGTTTTTT.